A single sample is the source of the 9 T cell receptor beta chains below, sequenced in a study of shared clonotypes between healthy human individuals. Clones were sequenced by immunoSEQ multiplex PCR, and TCRdb holds only the in-frame ones, with some missing. The table includes over 1.4 million clones, about 96% detected once. The source material was naive CD4+ T cells sorted from blood. The sample's subset: CD45RA+ positively selected. The receptors come from a man younger than 45 in good health.

About this clone itself: Other DNA sequences in this sample translate to the same CDR3. CDR3 residues: CASSIGGATNEKLFF. The CDR3 DNA reads TGTGCCAGTAGTATCGGTGGTGCAACTAATGAAAAACTGTTTTTT. The chain recombines TRBV19 with TRBJ1-4; no definite D call. This CDR3 contains 15 residues. Looked up from germline, CDR1 is LNHDA and CDR2 is SQIVND (reference sequence). Trimming took 3 bases from V and 0 from J, leaving 8 bases between them.

The chain uses TRBV11-2 and TRBJ2-3; 9 nucleotides align to TRBD1. J gave up 2 bases and V 1 base, and 13 bases lay outside the gene matches. There are 19 residues in the CDR3. Germline V CDR1 and CDR2: SGHAT, FQNNGV. CDR3: CASSLALGTGSLATDTQYF. DNA for the CDR3: TGTGCCAGCAGCTTAGCCCTTGGGACAGGGTCGTTGGCCACAGATACGCAGTATTTT.

The chain joins TRBV5-1 to TRBJ2-6; D call uncertain. CDR1 and CDR2 from the germline V gene are SGHRS and YFSETQ. The ends were cut back, 1 base at V and 0 bases at J, with 5 bases in the middle. This CDR3 is 15 amino acids long. For the CDR3, the DNA is TGCGCCAGCAGCTTGTTCCGCTCTGGGGCCAACGTCCTGACTTTC. Its protein product is CASSLFRSGANVLTF.

V gene TRBV18 combines with J gene TRBJ2-3; 13 bases agree with TRBD2. The germline V gene encodes CDR1 KGHSH and CDR2 LQKENI. V was pared by 4 bases and J by 8 bases, with 3 bases of the junction left unmatched. This CDR3 has 14 residues. CDR3 sequence (DNA): TGTGCCAGCTCACAAGGACTAGCGGGAGCTACGCAGTATTTT. As protein: CASSQGLAGATQYF.

The CDR3 loop reads CASRSPGSGIGNEQFF. The CDR3 DNA reads as TGTGCCAGCAGGTCGCCGGGGAGCGGGATAGGAAATGAGCAGTTCTTC. V and J are TRBV7-3 and TRBJ2-1, with 7 bases lining up with TRBD2. CDR1 is SGHTA and CDR2 is FQGTGA in the germline V gene. The CDR3 is 16 residues long. V lost 6 bases, J lost 7 bases, and 15 bases stayed unmatched.

This sequence joins TRBV11-2 and TRBJ1-5; no clear D. This CDR3 is 16 amino acids long. The germline V gene encodes CDR1 SGHAT and CDR2 FQNNGV. Trimming removed 1 base at V and 6 bases at J, with 16 bases between. The CDR3 is CASSLGAGGKGQPQHF. In nucleotides, the CDR3 is TGTGCCAGCAGCTTAGGAGCAGGTGGAAAGGGTCAGCCCCAGCATTTT.

The genes are TRBV5-1 and TRBJ2-7; weak D call: TRBD2 (7 bases). Germline V gene sequence: CDR1 SGHRS, CDR2 YFSETQ. The V gene lost 4 bases and the J gene lost 0 bases, with 14 bases spanning the gap. The CDR3 is 15 residues long. For the CDR3, the DNA is TGCGCCAGCAGCGCGGGGGCCGAAAGCTCCTACGAGCAGTACTTC. As protein: CASSAGAESSYEQYF.

This chain joins TRBV5-6 and TRBJ2-1; tentatively, D is TRBD1 (6 bases). The CDR3 is made up of 14 amino acids. CDR1 and CDR2 from the germline V gene are SGHDT and YYEEEE. V lost 6 bases and J lost 1, with 11 bases in between. The CDR3 sequence: CASTQGPSYNEQFF. DNA of the CDR3: TGTGCCAGCACCCAGGGGCCATCCTACAATGAGCAGTTCTTC.

The chain employs TRBV11-2 and TRBJ2-2; D not resolved. Trimming pared 10 bases from V and 1 base from J, leaving 10 bases between. Germline lookup yields CDR1 SGHAT and CDR2 FQNNGV. This CDR3 spans 13 amino acids. The CDR3 coding sequence is TGTGCCACCCCTAGGATGAACACCGGGGAGCTGTTTTTT. Protein product: CATPRMNTGELFF. Together with reference TRBV11-2 and TRBJ2-2, the CDR3 gives the full variable domain: EAGVAQSPRYKIIEKRQSVAFWCNPISGHATLYWYQQILGQGPKLLIQFQNNGVVDDSQLPKDRFSAERLKGVDSTLKIQPAKLEDSAVYLCATPRMNTGELFFGEGSRLTVL.